The 21 T cell receptor beta chains below come from one sample, sequenced in a study of T-cell memory formation after mild COVID-19. TCRdb fed the 5' RACE reads into MiXCR, producing one record per CDR3 protein. The table has more than 300,000 distinct CDR3 sequences, roughly an eighth seen once; the top ten hold about 21%. Sequenced input: PBMCs or a T cell subset sorted from them (not recorded which). The receptors here all came from a man in his late teens or twenties who had mild COVID-19 (a few samples of this study predate the infection). Cell type and time point are not known.

The sample holds a few counts of this clonotype. The gene calls are TRBV5-1 and TRBJ2-3, with D unresolved. Germline V gives CDR1 SGHRS, CDR2 YFSETQ. The CDR3 is 16 residues long. V was clipped by 0 bases and J by 0 bases, with 11 bases between them. DNA of the CDR3: TGCGCCAGCAGCTTGGCAGACAATCCAAGCACAGATACGCAGTATTTT. Translating it yields CASSLADNPSTDTQYF.

The chain is built from TRBV7-6 and TRBJ2-1, with 8 bases matching TRBD1. V was pared by 7 bases and J by 6 bases, with 8 bases of the junction left unmatched. Germline CDR1 and CDR2: SGHVS and FNYEAQ. This CDR3 has 14 amino acids. The CDR3 DNA reads TGTGCCAGCACCGAAGACAGGGGTAGCAATGAGCAGTTCTTC. As protein: CASTEDRGSNEQFF.

The CDR3 loop reads CSARAGLAYEQYF. The CDR3 DNA reads TGCAGTGCTAGAGCAGGGCTAGCCTACGAGCAGTACTTC. The rearrangement joins TRBV20-1 to TRBJ2-7; the D gene is possibly TRBD1 (5 bases). Trimming took off 1 base at V and 2 bases at J, with 9 bases between the two ends. The CDR3 has 13 amino acids. CDR1 DFQATT and CDR2 SNEGSKA come from the germline V gene (reference sequence).

This clonotype appeared a few times. The V gene is TRBV6-5, the J gene TRBJ2-4; D might be TRBD1 (5 bases). CDR1 is MNHEY, CDR2 SVGAGI, per germline. V was pared by 6 bases and J by 6 bases, with 15 bases between. The CDR3 is 14 residues long. CDR3 in amino acids: CASSTQWGRNIQYF. The CDR3 coding sequence is TGTGCCAGCAGCACCCAGTGGGGCAGAAACATTCAGTACTTC.

The chain has TRBV6-1 and TRBJ2-1; D uncertain. The length of the CDR3 is 14 residues. Germline CDR1 reads MNHNS; CDR2 reads SASEGT. V was cut by 1 base and J by 0 bases, with 4 bases left in between. CDR3 protein: CASSEVGSYNEQFF. As DNA, the CDR3 is TGTGCCAGCAGTGAAGTCGGCTCCTACAATGAGCAGTTCTTC.

This clonotype was picked up a small number of times. The chain has TRBV14 and TRBJ1-2; 7 bases align to TRBD1. The CDR3 consists of 15 residues. CDR1 is SGHDN, CDR2 FVKESK, per germline. V shed 0 bases, J shed 8 bases, and the junction held 9 bases outside the gene matches. CDR3 bases: TGTGCCAGCAGCCAAGAGCCCCGACAGGGTGTGGGCTACACCTTC. Protein sequence: CASSQEPRQGVGYTF.

V is TRBV20-1 and J is TRBJ1-6; 8 bases agree with TRBD1. Germline CDR1 is DFQATT and CDR2 is SNEGSKA (reference sequence). V trimming: 1 base; J trimming: 6 bases; junction bases outside the gene matches: 14. This CDR3 comprises 18 residues. This chain's CDR3 is CSARAGTGGNMGNSPLHF. CDR3 in DNA: TGCAGTGCTAGAGCCGGGACAGGCGGCAATATGGGTAATTCACCCCTCCACTTT.

This rearrangement joins TRBV6-2 or TRBV6-3 to TRBJ2-7; D possibly uses TRBD1 or TRBD2 (5 bases each). V was cut by 0 bases and J by 0 bases, with 6 bases left in between. Germline V gene lookup returns CDR1 MNHEY and CDR2 SVGEGT. The length of the CDR3 is 14 residues. Here the CDR3 reads CASSYSGVSYEQYF. The CDR3 region has the DNA TGTGCCAGCAGTTACTCGGGGGTCTCCTACGAGCAGTACTTC.

In this sample, this clonotype turned up a few times. The chain links TRBV5-1 to TRBJ2-2, with TRBD1 identical over 7 bases. Germline V lookup: CDR1 SGHRS, CDR2 YFSETQ. The CDR3 covers 15 residues. Unmatched junction bases numbered 5, after V lost 4 bases and J lost 2 bases. CDR3 in amino acids: CASSLGQLNTGELFF. DNA for the CDR3: TGCGCCAGCAGCCTGGGACAGCTAAACACCGGGGAGCTGTTTTTT. Combining the CDR3 with reference TRBV5-1 and TRBJ2-2 gives the whole variable domain KAGVTQTPRYLIKTRGQQVTLSCSPISGHRSVSWYQQTPGQGLQFLFEYFSETQRNKGNFPGRFSGRQFSNSRSEMNVSTLELGDSALYLCASSLGQLNTGELFFGEGSRLTVL.

This chain links TRBV5-1 with TRBJ1-6; D possibly corresponds to TRBD1 (5 bases). Deletions cut 4 bases from V and 7 bases from J, with 15 bases between. This CDR3 spans 15 amino acids. CDR1 and CDR2 from the germline V gene are SGHRS and YFSETQ. This chain's CDR3 is CASSGPGTINSPLHF. CDR3 coding DNA: TGCGCCAGCAGCGGACCCGGGACGATAAATTCACCCCTCCACTTT.

At least ten counts were recorded for this clonotype. This rearrangement joins TRBV7-9 to TRBJ2-1; tentatively, D is TRBD1 (5 bases). CDR3 length: 12 residues. The germline V gene has CDR1 SEHNR and CDR2 FQNEAQ (reference sequence). The V end was cut by 6 bases, the J end by 5 bases, with 8 bases between. The CDR3 loop is CASSRQNNEQFF. CDR3 in DNA: TGTGCCAGCAGTCGACAGAACAATGAGCAGTTCTTC.

The CDR3 DNA sequence: TGTGCCATCATGCCGCAGGGGTTCAATGAGCAGTTCTTC. Its translation is CAIMPQGFNEQFF. The chain carries TRBV10-3 and TRBJ2-1, with D possibly TRBD1 on 6 matching bases. Per the germline V gene, CDR1 is ENHRY and CDR2 is SYGVKD. The V end lost 7 bases, the J end lost 6 bases, and 13 bases lay between the germline ends. The CDR3 sequence is 13 residues long.

The chain links TRBV20-1 to TRBJ1-1; 7 bases agree with TRBD1. V shed 3 bases, J shed 5 bases, and the junction held 9 bases outside the gene matches. Germline loops: CDR1 DFQATT, CDR2 SNEGSKA (reference sequence). The CDR3 is 14 residues long. The CDR3 bases are TGCAGTGCTAGTCGCGCAGGGGGGAGGACTGAAGCTTTCTTT. Translation gives CSASRAGGRTEAFF.

This chain uses TRBV19 with TRBJ1-1; D is uncertain. The germline V gene encodes CDR1 LNHDA and CDR2 SQIVND (reference sequence). V lost 6 bases and J lost 6, with 17 bases in between. The CDR3 is made up of 14 amino acids. CDR3 in amino acids: CASRSGFSASEAFF. The CDR3 DNA follows: TGTGCCAGTAGAAGTGGCTTCTCTGCCTCTGAAGCTTTCTTT. Full variable domain (remainder filled in from reference TRBV19 and TRBJ1-1): DGGITQSPKYLFRKEGQNVTLSCEQNLNHDAMYWYRQDPGQGLRLIYYSQIVNDFQKGDIAEGYSVSREKKESFPLTVTSAQKNPTAFYLCASRSGFSASEAFFGQGTRLTVV.

This clonotype has only a few counts. CDR3 DNA sequence: TGTGCCAGCAGCCAAGTAGGGGGCGCGTTGCATGGCTACACCTTC. Protein product: CASSQVGGALHGYTF. The V gene is TRBV3-1, the J gene TRBJ1-2, with 7 bases lining up with TRBD1. The germline V gene encodes CDR1 LGHDT and CDR2 YNNKEL (reference sequence). Trimming cost V 1 base and J 6 bases; bases outside gene matches: 8. The CDR3 loop spans 15 amino acids.

This clonotype was seen a handful of times. The rearrangement uses TRBV10-3 and TRBJ1-4; 7 nucleotides agree with TRBD1. Per the germline V gene, CDR1 is ENHRY and CDR2 is SYGVKD. The junction had 3 bases not matched to a gene; V was cut back by 8 bases and J by 3 bases. CDR3 length: 13 residues. CDR3 protein: CAIGGQPNEKLFF. The CDR3 DNA sequence: TGTGCCATCGGGGGACAGCCTAATGAAAAACTGTTTTTT.

This clonotype came up a few times. This chain connects TRBV5-1 to TRBJ2-3; 16 nucleotides agree with TRBD2. V was clipped by 7 bases and J by 9 bases; unmatched bases: 11. Germline V lookup: CDR1 SGHRS, CDR2 YFSETQ. This CDR3 is 16 amino acids long. As DNA, the CDR3 is TGCGCCAGCGGCCCCGGGACTAGCGGGGGGGCAGGGACGCAGTATTTT. It is translated as CASGPGTSGGAGTQYF. The full variable domain, rest sourced from reference TRBV5-1 and TRBJ2-3, is KAGVTQTPRYLIKTRGQQVTLSCSPISGHRSVSWYQQTPGQGLQFLFEYFSETQRNKGNFPGRFSGRQFSNSRSEMNVSTLELGDSALYLCASGPGTSGGAGTQYFGPGTRLTVL.

This chain uses TRBV10-2 with TRBJ1-1; D is possibly TRBD1 (6 bases). The CDR3 is 14 residues long. CDR1 and CDR2 from the germline V gene are WSHSY and SAAADI. V gave up 6 bases and J gave up 1 base, with 12 bases separating them. The CDR3 DNA reads as TGCGCCAGCAGAGACGTACAGGGGAACACTGAAGCTTTCTTT. It encodes CASRDVQGNTEAFF.

This clonotype was picked up many times. The V and J genes are TRBV7-8 and TRBJ2-7, with D unclear. Germline CDR1 reads SGHVS; CDR2 reads FQNEAQ. The CDR3 runs 15 residues. The V end was cut by 0 bases, the J end by 3 bases, with 12 bases between. Here the CDR3 DNA reads TGTGCCAGCAGCTTAGCGTCGGGCGCCAGCTACGAGCAGTACGTC. Encoded protein: CASSLASGASYEQYV.

This clonotype was seen only a few times. The chain has TRBV20-1 and TRBJ2-7; tentatively, D is TRBD1 (5 bases). The CDR3 covers 14 residues. Between the trimmed V and J ends, which lost 8 bases and 2 bases, there was a span of 19 bases. The V gene's germline CDR1 is DFQATT and CDR2 SNEGSKA (reference sequence). CDR3: CSISRGGSAYEQYF. The DNA of the CDR3 is TGCAGTATCTCAAGGGGCGGCTCGGCCTACGAGCAGTACTTC.

This clonotype was recorded at least ten times. This chain links TRBV7-2 with TRBJ2-3; 8 bases align to TRBD1. The CDR3 contains 13 residues. CDR1 is SGHTA, CDR2 FQGNSA, per germline. V lost 4 bases and J lost 5; bases outside the gene matches: 2. Written as DNA, the CDR3 is TGTGCCAGCAGCTCTACAGGGGGAGATACGCAGTATTTT. Its translation is CASSSTGGDTQYF.